The 2 T cell receptor beta chains listed next were all sequenced from one sample in a study of tumor-infiltrating lymphocytes in primary liver carcinoma. With a constant-region primer, TCR beta cDNA was made from approximately 520 ng of total RNA. Three nested multiplex PCR rounds, a slightly modified ARM-PCR, produced the libraries for TCR beta. TRBV1-TRBV30 forward primers paired with a C-beta reverse primer drove the first two PCR rounds, approximately 11 cycles each. TCRdb recomputed calls from the multiplex PCR reads with MiXCR, one row per CDR3 protein. The data show about 120,000 distinct CDR3 sequences, roughly 70% seen once. Taking about 17-33 mg of unsorted bulk tissue, the authors co-extracted RNA and DNA. Specimen: tumor-adjacent normal liver tissue. Source of these receptors: a woman in her sixties with primary liver carcinoma and hepatitis B virus infection.

As concerns this clonotype: The final CDR3 position lacks the conserved phenylalanine or tryptophan, pointing to a likely read error. The chain carries TRBV28 and TRBJ2-3; 8 bases match TRBD1. J gave up 0 bases and V 2 bases, and 10 bases lay outside the gene matches. Germline CDR1 MDHEN, CDR2 SYDVKM. The CDR3 length is 18 residues. The CDR3 sequence: CASSLARDRLLSTDTQYY. As DNA, the CDR3 is TGTGCCAGCAGTTTAGCCCGGGACAGGCTCTTAAGCACAGATACGCAGTATTAT.

For this clonotype: This may be a read error, as it is one base from a much larger clone. The CDR3 end shows no conserved phenylalanine or tryptophan, and so a read error is likely. The genes are TRBV5-1 and TRBJ2-1, with 14 positions matching TRBD2. With 4 bases clipped from V and 7 bases from J, the junction kept 10 bases outside the gene matches. Germline V CDR1 and CDR2: SGHRS, YFSETQ. The CDR3 consists of 17 residues. As DNA, the CDR3 is TGCGCCAGCAGCAGGACTAGCGGGAGGACAGCTCGGAATGAGCAGTTCTTA. This gives the protein CASSRTSGRTARNEQFL.